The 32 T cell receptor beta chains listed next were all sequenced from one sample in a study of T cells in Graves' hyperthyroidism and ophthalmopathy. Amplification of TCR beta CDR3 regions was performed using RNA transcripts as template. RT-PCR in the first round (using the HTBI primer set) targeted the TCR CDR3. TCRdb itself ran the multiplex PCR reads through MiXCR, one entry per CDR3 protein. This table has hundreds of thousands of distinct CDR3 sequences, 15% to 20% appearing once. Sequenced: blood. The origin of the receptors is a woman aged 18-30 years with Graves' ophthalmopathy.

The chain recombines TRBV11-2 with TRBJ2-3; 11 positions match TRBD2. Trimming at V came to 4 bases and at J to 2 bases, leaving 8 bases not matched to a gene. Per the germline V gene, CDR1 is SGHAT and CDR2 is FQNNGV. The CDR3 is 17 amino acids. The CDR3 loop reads CASSSLTSGTLTDTQYF. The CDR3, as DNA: TGTGCCAGCAGCTCCCTGACTAGCGGGACCCTCACAGATACGCAGTATTTT.

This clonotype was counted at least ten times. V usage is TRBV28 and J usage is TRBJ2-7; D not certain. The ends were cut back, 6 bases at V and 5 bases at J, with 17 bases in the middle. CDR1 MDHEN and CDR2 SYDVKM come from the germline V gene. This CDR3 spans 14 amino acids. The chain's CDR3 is CASSSSVGLNEQYF. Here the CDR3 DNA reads TGTGCCAGCAGCAGCTCAGTAGGGCTCAACGAGCAGTACTTC.

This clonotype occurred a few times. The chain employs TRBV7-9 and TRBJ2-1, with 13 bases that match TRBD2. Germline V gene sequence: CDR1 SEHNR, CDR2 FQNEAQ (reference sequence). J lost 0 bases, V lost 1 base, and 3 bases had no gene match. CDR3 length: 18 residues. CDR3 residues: CASSLELAGGHSYNEQFF. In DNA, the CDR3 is TGTGCCAGCAGCTTAGAACTAGCGGGAGGGCACTCCTACAATGAGCAGTTCTTC. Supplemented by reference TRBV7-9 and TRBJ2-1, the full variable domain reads DTGVSQNPRHKITKRGQNVTFRCDPISEHNRLYWYRQTLGQGPEFLTYFQNEAQLEKSRLLSDRFSAERPKGSFSTLEIQRTEQGDSAMYLCASSLELAGGHSYNEQFFGPGTRLTVL.

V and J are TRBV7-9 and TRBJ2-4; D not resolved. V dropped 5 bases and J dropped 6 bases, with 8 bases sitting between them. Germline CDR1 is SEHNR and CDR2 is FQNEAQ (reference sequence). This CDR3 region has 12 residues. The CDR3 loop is CASSPRVNIQYF. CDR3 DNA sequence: TGTGCCAGCAGCCCAAGGGTAAACATTCAGTACTTC.

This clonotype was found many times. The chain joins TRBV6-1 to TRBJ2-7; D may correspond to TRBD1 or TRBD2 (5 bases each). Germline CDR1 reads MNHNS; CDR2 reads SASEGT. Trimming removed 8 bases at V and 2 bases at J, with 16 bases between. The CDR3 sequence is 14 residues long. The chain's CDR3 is CASLNRDVTYEQYF. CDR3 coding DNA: TGTGCCAGCTTGAACCGGGACGTGACCTACGAGCAGTACTTC.

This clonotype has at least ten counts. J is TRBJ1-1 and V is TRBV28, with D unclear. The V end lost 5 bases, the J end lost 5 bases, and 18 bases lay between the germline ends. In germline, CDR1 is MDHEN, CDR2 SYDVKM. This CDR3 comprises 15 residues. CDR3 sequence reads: CASSVIHTSPTEAFF. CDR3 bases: TGTGCCAGCAGTGTCATTCACACATCCCCAACTGAAGCTTTCTTT. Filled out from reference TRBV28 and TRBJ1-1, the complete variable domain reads DVKVTQSSRYLVKRTGEKVFLECVQDMDHENMFWYRQDPGLGLRLIYFSYDVKMKEKGDIPEGYSVSREKKERFSLILESASTNQTSMYLCASSVIHTSPTEAFFGQGTRLTVV.

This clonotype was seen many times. CDR3 bases: TGTGCCAGCAGCTTCTCCTTGGCCTACGAGCAGTACTTC. It encodes CASSFSLAYEQYF. This chain links TRBV7-2 with TRBJ2-7; D unclear. The CDR3 extends over 13 amino acids. Deletions cut 3 bases from V and 2 bases from J, with 8 bases between. CDR1 and CDR2 (germline): SGHTA, FQGNSA.

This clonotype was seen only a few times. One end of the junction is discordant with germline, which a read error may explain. The CDR3 loop reads CACSEFGGGAWGVGELFF. CDR3 DNA sequence: TGTGCCTGCAGTGAATTTGGCGGGGGCGCCTGGGGAGTCGGGGAGCTGTTTTTT. V is TRBV25-1 and J is TRBJ2-2; perhaps TRBD2 as D (7 bases). The CDR3 covers 18 residues. Looked up from germline, CDR1 is MGHDK and CDR2 is SYGVNS.

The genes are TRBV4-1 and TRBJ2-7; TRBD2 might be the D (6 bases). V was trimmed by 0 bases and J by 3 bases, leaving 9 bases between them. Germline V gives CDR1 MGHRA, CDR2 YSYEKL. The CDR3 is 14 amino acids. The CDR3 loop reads CASSQDGDFYEQYF. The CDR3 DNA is TGCGCCAGCAGCCAAGATGGGGACTTCTACGAGCAGTACTTC.

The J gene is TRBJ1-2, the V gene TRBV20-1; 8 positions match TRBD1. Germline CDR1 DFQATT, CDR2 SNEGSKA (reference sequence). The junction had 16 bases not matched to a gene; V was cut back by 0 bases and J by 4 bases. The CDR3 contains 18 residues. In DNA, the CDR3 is TGCAGTGCTAGAGACCCGGTCCCGTCTGACAGGGGCCTCTATGGCTACACCTTC. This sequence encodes CSARDPVPSDRGLYGYTF.

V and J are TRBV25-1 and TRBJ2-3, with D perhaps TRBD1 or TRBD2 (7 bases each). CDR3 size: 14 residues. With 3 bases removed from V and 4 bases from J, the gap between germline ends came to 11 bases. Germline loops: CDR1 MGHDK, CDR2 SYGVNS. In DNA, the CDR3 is TGTGCCAGCAGTGAGGCAGGGGGGGCAGATACGCAGTATTTT. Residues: CASSEAGGADTQYF.

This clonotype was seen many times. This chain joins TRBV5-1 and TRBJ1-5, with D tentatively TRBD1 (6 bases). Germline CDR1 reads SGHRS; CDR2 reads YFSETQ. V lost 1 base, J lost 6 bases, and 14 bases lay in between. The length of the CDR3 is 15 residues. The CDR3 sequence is CASSLNGQGGQPQHF. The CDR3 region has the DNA TGCGCCAGCAGCTTGAATGGACAAGGGGGTCAGCCCCAGCATTTT. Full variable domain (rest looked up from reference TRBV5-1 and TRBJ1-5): KAGVTQTPRYLIKTRGQQVTLSCSPISGHRSVSWYQQTPGQGLQFLFEYFSETQRNKGNFPGRFSGRQFSNSRSEMNVSTLELGDSALYLCASSLNGQGGQPQHFGDGTRLSIL.

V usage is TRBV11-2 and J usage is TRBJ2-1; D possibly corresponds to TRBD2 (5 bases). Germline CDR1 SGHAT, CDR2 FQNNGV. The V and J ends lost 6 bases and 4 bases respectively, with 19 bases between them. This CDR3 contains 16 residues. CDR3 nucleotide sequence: TGTGCCAGCAGAACATATCTGGGAGATCGTTACAATGAGCAGTTCTTC. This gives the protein CASRTYLGDRYNEQFF.

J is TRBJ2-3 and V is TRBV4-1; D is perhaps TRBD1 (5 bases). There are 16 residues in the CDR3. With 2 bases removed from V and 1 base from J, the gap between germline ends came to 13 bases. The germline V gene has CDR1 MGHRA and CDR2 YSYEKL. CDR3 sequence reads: CASSQKVGQGTDTQYF. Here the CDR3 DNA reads TGCGCCAGCAGCCAAAAGGTGGGGCAGGGCACAGATACGCAGTATTTT.

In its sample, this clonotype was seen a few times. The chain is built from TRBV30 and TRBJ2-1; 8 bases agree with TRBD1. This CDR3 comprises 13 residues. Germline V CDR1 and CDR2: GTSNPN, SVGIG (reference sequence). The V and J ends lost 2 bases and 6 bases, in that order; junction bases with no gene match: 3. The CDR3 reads CAWSSGGLNEQFF. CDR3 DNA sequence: TGTGCCTGGAGTTCAGGGGGCCTCAATGAGCAGTTCTTC.

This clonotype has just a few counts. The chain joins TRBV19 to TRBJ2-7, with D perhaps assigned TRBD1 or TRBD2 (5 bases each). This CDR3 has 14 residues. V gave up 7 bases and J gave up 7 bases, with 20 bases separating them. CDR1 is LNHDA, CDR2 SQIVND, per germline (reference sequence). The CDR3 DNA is TGTGCCAGTAACAAATCCGGGACCAAAGGGGAGCAGTACTTC. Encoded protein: CASNKSGTKGEQYF.

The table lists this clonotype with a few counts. The CDR3 loop is CSASRGQIQETQYF. CDR3 coding DNA: TGCAGTGCTAGTAGAGGACAGATCCAAGAGACCCAGTACTTC. V and J are TRBV20-1 and TRBJ2-5, with a tentative D call TRBD1 (6 bases). The germline V gene has CDR1 DFQATT and CDR2 SNEGSKA (reference sequence). The V end lost 3 bases, the J end lost 1 base, and 12 bases lay between the germline ends. The length of the CDR3 is 14 residues.

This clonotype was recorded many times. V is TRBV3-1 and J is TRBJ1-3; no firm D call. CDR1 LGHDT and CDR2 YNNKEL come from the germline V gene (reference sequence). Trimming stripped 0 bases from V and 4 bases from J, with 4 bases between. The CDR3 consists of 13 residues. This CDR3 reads CASSQDPGNTIYF. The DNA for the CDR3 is TGTGCCAGCAGCCAAGATCCAGGAAACACCATATATTTT.

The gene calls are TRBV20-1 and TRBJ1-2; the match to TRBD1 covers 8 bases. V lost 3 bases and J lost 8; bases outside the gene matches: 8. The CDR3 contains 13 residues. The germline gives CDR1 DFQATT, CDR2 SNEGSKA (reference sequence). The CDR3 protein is CSARATGEVGYTF. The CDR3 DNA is TGCAGTGCTAGGGCGACAGGGGAGGTCGGCTACACCTTC.

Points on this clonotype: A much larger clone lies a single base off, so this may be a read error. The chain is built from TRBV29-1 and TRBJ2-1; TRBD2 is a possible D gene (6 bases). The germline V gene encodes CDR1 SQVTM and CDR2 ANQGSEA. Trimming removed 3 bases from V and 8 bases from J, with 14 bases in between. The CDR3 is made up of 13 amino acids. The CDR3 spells CSVDSGREDEQFF. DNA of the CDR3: TGCAGCGTTGATAGCGGCAGAGAGGATGAGCAGTTCTTC.

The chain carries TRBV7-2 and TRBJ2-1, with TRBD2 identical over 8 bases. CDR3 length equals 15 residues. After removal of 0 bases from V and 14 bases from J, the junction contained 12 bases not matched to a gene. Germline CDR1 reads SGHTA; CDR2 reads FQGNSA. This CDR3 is CASSLALGVAGTEFF. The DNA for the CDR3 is TGTGCCAGCAGCTTAGCCCTCGGGGTAGCGGGGACGGAGTTCTTC.

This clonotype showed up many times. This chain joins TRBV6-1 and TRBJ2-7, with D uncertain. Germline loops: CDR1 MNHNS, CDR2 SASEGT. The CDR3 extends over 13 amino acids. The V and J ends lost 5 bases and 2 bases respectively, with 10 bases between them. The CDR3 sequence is CASSYDRAYEQYF. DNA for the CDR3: TGTGCCAGCAGTTACGACCGGGCCTACGAGCAGTACTTC.

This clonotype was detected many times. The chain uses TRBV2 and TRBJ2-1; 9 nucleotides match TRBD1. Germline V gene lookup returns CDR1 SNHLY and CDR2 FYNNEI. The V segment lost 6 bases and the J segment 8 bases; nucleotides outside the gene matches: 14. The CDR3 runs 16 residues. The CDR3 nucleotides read TGTGCCAGCAGGGGCCCGGGACAGGGAATTGTCCATGAGCAGTTCTTC. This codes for CASRGPGQGIVHEQFF.

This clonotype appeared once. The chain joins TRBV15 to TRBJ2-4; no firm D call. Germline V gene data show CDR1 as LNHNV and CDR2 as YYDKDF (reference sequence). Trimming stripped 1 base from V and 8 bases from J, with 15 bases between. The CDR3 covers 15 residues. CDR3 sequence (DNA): TGTGCCACCAGCAGAGCGGTGGGTGGGTCGGACATTCAGTACTTC. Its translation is CATSRAVGGSDIQYF.

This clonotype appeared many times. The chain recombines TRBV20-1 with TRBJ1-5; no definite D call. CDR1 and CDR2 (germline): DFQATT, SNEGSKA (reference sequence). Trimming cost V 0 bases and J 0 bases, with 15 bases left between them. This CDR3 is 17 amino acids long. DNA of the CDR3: TGCAGTGCTAGAGAAGCGGGTATAAGCTATAGCAATCAGCCCCAGCATTTT. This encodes CSAREAGISYSNQPQHF.

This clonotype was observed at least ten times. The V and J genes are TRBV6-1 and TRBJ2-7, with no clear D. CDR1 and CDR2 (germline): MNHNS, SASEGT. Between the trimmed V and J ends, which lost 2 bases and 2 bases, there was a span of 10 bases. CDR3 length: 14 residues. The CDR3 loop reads CASSEWAAAYEQYF. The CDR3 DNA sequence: TGTGCCAGCAGTGAATGGGCAGCTGCCTACGAGCAGTACTTC.

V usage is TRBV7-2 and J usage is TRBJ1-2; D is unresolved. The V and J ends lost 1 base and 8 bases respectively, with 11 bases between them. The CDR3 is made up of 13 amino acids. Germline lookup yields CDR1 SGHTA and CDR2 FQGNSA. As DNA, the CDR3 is TGTGCCAGCAGCTTAGGGGGTCTTGGGGGCTACACCTTC. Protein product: CASSLGGLGGYTF.

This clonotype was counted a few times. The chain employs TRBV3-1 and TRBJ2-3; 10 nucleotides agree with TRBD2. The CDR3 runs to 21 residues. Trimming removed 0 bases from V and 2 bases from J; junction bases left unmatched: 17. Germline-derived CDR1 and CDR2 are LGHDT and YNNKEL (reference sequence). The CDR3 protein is CASSQDPRRGRAGGNTDTQYF. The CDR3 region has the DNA TGTGCCAGCAGCCAAGACCCCCGTCGTGGCCGAGCGGGAGGGAACACAGATACGCAGTATTTT.

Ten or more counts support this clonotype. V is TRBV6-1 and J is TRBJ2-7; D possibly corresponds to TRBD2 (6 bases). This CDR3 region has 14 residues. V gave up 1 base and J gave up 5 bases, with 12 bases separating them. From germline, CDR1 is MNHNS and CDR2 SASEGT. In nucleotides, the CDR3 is TGTGCCAGCAGTGAAGAGCGGGTGGCAAACGAGCAGTACTTC. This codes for CASSEERVANEQYF.

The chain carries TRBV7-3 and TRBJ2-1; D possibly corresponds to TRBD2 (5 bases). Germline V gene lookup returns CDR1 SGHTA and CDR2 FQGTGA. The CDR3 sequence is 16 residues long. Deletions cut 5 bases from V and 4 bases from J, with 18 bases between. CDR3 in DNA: TGTGCCAGCAGCCCCTCAACCGGGATCAATTACAATGAGCAGTTCTTC. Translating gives CASSPSTGINYNEQFF.

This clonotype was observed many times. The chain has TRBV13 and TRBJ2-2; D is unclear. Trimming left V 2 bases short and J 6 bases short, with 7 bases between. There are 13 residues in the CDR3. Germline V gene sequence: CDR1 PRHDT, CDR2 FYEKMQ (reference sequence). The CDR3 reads CASSLKGSGELFF. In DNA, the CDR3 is TGTGCCAGCAGCTTAAAGGGTTCCGGGGAGCTGTTTTTT.

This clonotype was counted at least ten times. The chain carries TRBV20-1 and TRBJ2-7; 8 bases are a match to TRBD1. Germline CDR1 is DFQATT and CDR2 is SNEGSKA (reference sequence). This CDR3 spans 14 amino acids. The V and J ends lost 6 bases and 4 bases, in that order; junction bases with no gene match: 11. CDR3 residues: CSAGQDLPLYEQYF. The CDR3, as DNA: TGCAGTGCGGGACAGGACCTGCCTTTATACGAGCAGTACTTC.